These 7 T cell receptor beta chains share one sample of origin, sequenced in a study of blood T cell repertoires in COVID-19. Generated by immunoSEQ multiplex PCR, the TCRdb table keeps only in-frame clones and is missing some. The data show 120,000 or so clones, more than 60% seen once. Sequenced sample: peripheral blood. The receptors shown here come from a man aged 65 to 85 with acute or convalescent COVID-19.

The genes are TRBV7-3 and TRBJ1-3; no firm D call. Germline V CDR1 and CDR2: SGHTA, FQGTGA. This CDR3 has 13 residues. V lost 5 bases and J 4 bases, leaving 9 bases between the germline ends. CDR3 protein: CASSQDSGNTIYF. The CDR3, as DNA: TGTGCCAGCAGCCAAGACTCGGGAAACACCATATATTTT. Full variable domain (rest looked up from reference TRBV7-3 and TRBJ1-3): GAGVSQTPSNKVTEKGKYVELRCDPISGHTALYWYRQSLGQGPEFLIYFQGTGAADDSGLPNDRFFAVRPEGSVSTLKIQRTERGDSAVYLCASSQDSGNTIYFGEGSWLTVV.

The chain joins TRBV27 to TRBJ2-2; TRBD2 aligns across 8 bases. The CDR3 spans 16 residues. J was trimmed by 2 bases and V by 4 bases; bases with no gene match: 6. Germline V gene lookup returns CDR1 MNHEY and CDR2 SMNVEV (reference sequence). CDR3 region: CASSSRTSGNTGELFF. The CDR3 DNA sequence: TGTGCCAGCAGTTCCCGTACTAGCGGTAACACCGGGGAGCTGTTTTTT.

The count of this clone is one. The genes are TRBV19 and TRBJ1-1; perhaps TRBD1 as D (5 bases). This CDR3 has 14 amino acids. V lost 5 bases and J 4 bases, leaving 14 bases between the germline ends. CDR1 LNHDA and CDR2 SQIVND come from the germline V gene (reference sequence). CDR3: CASSSPRGSTEAFF. CDR3 DNA sequence: TGTGCCAGTAGTTCCCCTCGGGGGAGCACTGAAGCTTTCTTT.

The chain employs TRBV2 and TRBJ2-7, with a tentative D call TRBD2 (6 bases). Trimming left V 3 bases short and J 0 bases short, with 9 bases between. The CDR3 is 14 amino acids. Germline CDR1 is SNHLY and CDR2 is FYNNEI. The CDR3 sequence: CASSERGTSYEQYF. The CDR3 region has the DNA TGTGCCAGCAGTGAGCGGGGCACCTCCTACGAGCAGTACTTC.

The chain carries TRBV28 and TRBJ1-1; D perhaps matches TRBD1 (5 bases). Germline CDR1 MDHEN, CDR2 SYDVKM. Trimming stripped 7 bases from V and 1 base from J, with 16 bases between. The CDR3 length is 15 residues. DNA of the CDR3: TGTGCCAGCACCCTCGGGGGAGGCCCGAACACTGAAGCTTTCTTT. Translation: CASTLGGGPNTEAFF.

This rearrangement joins TRBV21-1 to TRBJ2-2; TRBD1 is the table's D call and was not checked against the DNA. TRBV21-1 is deemed a pseudogene. CDR3 length: 17 amino acids. DNA of the CDR3: TGTGCCAGCAGCAAAGCGCTTTTACCCAGAAACACCGGGGAGCTGTTTTTT. Protein sequence: CASSKALLPRNTGELFF.

The sample holds one count of this clone. The V and J genes are TRBV6-2 or TRBV6-3 and TRBJ2-7; 7 bases align to TRBD1. The CDR3 has 12 residues. Germline CDR1 reads MNHEY; CDR2 reads SVGEGT. Trimming took 5 bases from V and 3 from J; bases not matched to a gene: 1. The CDR3 sequence: CASSTGDYEQYF. The CDR3 DNA follows: TGTGCCAGCAGTACAGGGGACTACGAGCAGTACTTC.